The sequence of this T cell receptor beta chain was determined in a study of shared clonotypes between healthy human individuals. J lost 2 bases, V lost 5 bases, and 6 bases had no gene match. This CDR3 spans 16 amino acids. Per the germline V gene, CDR1 is KGHSH and CDR2 is LQKENI. The protocol was immunoSEQ multiplex PCR, while the TCRdb copy is restricted to in-frame clones and leaves out a portion. In the table there are 450,000 to 650,000 clones, around 78% of which are singletons. This chain connects TRBV18 to TRBJ2-7, with 13 bases matching TRBD2. This clonotype was sampled from a woman between 40 and 55 years old in good health. Some clones in this sample may be carry-over from other donors' samples. Specimen: PBMCs. Here the CDR3 reads CASSGLAGEAAYEQYF. The CDR3 DNA is TGTGCCAGCTCAGGACTAGCGGGAGAGGCCGCCTACGAGCAGTACTTC.